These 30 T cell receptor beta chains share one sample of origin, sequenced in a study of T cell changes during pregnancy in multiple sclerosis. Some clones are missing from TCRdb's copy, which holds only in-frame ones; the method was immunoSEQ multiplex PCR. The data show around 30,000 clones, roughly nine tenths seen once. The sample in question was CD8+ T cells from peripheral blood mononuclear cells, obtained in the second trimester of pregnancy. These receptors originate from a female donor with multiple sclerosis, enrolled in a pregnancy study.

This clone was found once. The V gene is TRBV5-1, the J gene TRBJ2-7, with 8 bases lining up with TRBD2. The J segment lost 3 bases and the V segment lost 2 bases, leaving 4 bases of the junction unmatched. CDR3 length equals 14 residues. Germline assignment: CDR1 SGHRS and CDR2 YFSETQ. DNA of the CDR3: TGCGCCAGCAGCTTACTAGCGGAGAGCTACGAGCAGTACTTC. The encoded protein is CASSLLAESYEQYF.

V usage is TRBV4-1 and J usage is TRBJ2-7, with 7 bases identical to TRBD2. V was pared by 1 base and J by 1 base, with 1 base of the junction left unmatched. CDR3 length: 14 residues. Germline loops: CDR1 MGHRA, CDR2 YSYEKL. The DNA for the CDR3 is TGCGCCAGCAGCCAAGGGGGGGGGTCCTACGAGCAGTACTTC. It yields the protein CASSQGGGSYEQYF.

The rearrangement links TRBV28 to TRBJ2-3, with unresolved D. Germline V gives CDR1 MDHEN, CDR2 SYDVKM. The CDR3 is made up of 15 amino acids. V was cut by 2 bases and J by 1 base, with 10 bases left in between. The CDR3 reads CASSLRSWGTDTQYF. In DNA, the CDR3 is TGTGCCAGCAGTTTACGTAGCTGGGGCACAGATACGCAGTATTTT. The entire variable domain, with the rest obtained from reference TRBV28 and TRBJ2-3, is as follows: DVKVTQSSRYLVKRTGEKVFLECVQDMDHENMFWYRQDPGLGLRLIYFSYDVKMKEKGDIPEGYSVSREKKERFSLILESASTNQTSMYLCASSLRSWGTDTQYFGPGTRLTVL.

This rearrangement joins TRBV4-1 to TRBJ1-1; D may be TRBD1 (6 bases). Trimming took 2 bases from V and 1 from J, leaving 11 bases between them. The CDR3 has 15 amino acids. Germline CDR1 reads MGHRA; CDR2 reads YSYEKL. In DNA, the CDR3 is TGCGCCAGCAGCCAATCCCCGGGACAGAACACTGAAGCTTTCTTT. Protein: CASSQSPGQNTEAFF.

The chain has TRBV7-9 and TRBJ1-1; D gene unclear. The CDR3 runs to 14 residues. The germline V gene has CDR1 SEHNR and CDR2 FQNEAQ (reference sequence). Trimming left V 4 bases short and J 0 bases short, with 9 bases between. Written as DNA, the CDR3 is TGTGCCAGCAGCTCGGAGGGAGTGAACACTGAAGCTTTCTTT. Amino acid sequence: CASSSEGVNTEAFF.

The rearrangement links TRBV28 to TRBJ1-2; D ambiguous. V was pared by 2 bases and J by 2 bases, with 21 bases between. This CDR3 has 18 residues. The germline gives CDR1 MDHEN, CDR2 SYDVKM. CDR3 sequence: CASSLTGVLRASNYGYTF. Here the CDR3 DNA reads TGTGCCAGCAGTTTAACCGGGGTCCTAAGAGCCTCAAACTATGGCTACACCTTC.

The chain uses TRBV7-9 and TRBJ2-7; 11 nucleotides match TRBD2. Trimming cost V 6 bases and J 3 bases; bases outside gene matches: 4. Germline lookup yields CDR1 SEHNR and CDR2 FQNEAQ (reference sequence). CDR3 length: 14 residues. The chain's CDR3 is CASRAGTSGYEQYF. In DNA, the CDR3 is TGTGCCAGCAGGGCCGGGACTAGCGGCTACGAGCAGTACTTC. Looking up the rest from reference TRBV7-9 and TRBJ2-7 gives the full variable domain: DTGVSQNPRHKITKRGQNVTFRCDPISEHNRLYWYRQTLGQGPEFLTYFQNEAQLEKSRLLSDRFSAERPKGSFSTLEIQRTEQGDSAMYLCASRAGTSGYEQYFGPGTRLTVT.

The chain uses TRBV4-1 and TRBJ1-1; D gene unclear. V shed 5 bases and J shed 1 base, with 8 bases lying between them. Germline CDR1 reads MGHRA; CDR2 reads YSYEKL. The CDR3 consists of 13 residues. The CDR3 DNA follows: TGCGCCAGCAGCGTCGGGAGGAACACTGAAGCTTTCTTT. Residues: CASSVGRNTEAFF.

The CDR3 DNA reads as TGTGCCTGGAGTGAGGTAGGACAGTTCTATGGCTACACCTTC. Protein product: CAWSEVGQFYGYTF. This rearrangement joins TRBV30 to TRBJ1-2; possible D gene TRBD1, 6 bases. The germline V gene encodes CDR1 GTSNPN and CDR2 SVGIG (reference sequence). V was cut by 1 base and J by 4 bases, with 13 bases left in between. The CDR3 spans 14 residues.

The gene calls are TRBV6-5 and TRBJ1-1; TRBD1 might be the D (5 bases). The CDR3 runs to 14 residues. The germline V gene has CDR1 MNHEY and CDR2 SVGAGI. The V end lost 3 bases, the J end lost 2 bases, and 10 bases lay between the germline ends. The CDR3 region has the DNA TGTGCCAGCAGTTATCAGGGATGTAACACTGAAGCTTTCTTT. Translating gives CASSYQGCNTEAFF.

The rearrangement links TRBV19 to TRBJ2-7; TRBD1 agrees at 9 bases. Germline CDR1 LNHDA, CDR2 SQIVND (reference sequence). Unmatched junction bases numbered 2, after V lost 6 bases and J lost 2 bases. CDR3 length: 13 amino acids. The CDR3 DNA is TGTGCCAGTAGAGACAGGGGGGCCTACGAGCAGTACTTC. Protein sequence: CASRDRGAYEQYF.

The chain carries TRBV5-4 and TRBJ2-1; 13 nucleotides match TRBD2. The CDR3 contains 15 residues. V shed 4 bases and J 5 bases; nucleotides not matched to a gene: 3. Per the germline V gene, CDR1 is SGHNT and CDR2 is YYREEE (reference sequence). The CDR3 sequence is CASSRGLAGHNEQFF. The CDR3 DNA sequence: TGTGCCAGCAGCCGGGGACTAGCGGGGCACAATGAGCAGTTCTTC.

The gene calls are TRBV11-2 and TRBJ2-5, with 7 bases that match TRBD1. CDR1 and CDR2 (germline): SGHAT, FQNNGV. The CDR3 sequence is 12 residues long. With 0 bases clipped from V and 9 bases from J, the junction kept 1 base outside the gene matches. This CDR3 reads CASSLEQGAQYF. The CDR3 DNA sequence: TGTGCCAGCAGCTTAGAGCAGGGGGCCCAGTACTTC.

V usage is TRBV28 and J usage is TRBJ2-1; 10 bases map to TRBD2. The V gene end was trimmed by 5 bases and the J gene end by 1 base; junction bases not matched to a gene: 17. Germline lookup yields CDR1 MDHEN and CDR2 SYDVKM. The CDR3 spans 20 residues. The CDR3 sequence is CASSPPKFLAGGPSYNEQFF. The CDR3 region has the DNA TGTGCCAGCAGTCCCCCCAAATTCTTAGCGGGAGGACCATCCTACAATGAGCAGTTCTTC.

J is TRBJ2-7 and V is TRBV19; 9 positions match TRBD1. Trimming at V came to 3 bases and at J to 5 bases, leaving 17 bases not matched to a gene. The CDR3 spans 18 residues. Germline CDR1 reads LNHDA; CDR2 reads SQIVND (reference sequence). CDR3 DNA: TGTGCCAGTAGTATTCACCCGTCCGGGACAGGGCCTATGGACGAGCAGTACTTC. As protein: CASSIHPSGTGPMDEQYF.

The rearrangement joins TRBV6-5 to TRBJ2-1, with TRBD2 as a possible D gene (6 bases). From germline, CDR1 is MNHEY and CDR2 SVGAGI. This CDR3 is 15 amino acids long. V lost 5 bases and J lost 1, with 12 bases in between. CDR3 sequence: CASSPTRGSYNEQFF. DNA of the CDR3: TGTGCCAGCAGTCCGACTAGGGGATCCTACAATGAGCAGTTCTTC.

The CDR3, as DNA: TGCGCCAGCAGCCAAGAACCGAGACTAGAAGGGTCCAATGAGCAGTTCTTC. Translating gives CASSQEPRLEGSNEQFF. The gene calls are TRBV4-1 and TRBJ2-1; a possible D gene is TRBD2 (6 bases). This CDR3 has 17 residues. Looked up from germline, CDR1 is MGHRA and CDR2 is YSYEKL. Between the trimmed V and J ends, which lost 0 bases and 6 bases, there was a span of 18 bases.

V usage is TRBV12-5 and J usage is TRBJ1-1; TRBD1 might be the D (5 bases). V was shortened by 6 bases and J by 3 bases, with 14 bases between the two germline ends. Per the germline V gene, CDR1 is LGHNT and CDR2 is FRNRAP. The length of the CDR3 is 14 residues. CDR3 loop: CASGATDFYTEAFF. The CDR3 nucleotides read TGTGCTAGTGGAGCGACAGACTTCTACACTGAAGCTTTCTTT.

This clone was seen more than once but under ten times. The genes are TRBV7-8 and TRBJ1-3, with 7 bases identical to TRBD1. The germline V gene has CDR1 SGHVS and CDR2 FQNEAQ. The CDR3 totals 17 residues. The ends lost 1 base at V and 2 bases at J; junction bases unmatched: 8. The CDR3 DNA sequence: TGTGCCAGCAGCTTAGGCCCCCCCGACAGGGCTGGAAACACCATATATTTT. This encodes CASSLGPPDRAGNTIYF.

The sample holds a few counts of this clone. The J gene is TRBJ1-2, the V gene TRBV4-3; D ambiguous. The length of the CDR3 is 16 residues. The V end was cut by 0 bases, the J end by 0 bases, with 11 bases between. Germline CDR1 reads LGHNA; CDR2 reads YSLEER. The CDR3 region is CASSQDWYSTNYGYTF. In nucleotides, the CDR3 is TGCGCCAGCAGCCAAGATTGGTACAGCACTAACTATGGCTACACCTTC.

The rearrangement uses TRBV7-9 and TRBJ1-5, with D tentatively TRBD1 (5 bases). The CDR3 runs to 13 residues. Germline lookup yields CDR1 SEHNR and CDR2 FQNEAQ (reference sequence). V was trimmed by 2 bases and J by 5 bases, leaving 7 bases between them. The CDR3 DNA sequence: TGTGCCAGCAGCTTAAAAGGGGATCAGCCCCAGCATTTT. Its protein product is CASSLKGDQPQHF.

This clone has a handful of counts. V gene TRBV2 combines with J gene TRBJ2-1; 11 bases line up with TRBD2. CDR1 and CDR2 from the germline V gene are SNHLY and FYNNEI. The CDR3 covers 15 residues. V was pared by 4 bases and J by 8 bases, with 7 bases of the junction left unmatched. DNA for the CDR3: TGTGCCAGCAGTGGGGGTAGCGGGAGGGGCGATGAGCAGTTCTTC. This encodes CASSGGSGRGDEQFF.

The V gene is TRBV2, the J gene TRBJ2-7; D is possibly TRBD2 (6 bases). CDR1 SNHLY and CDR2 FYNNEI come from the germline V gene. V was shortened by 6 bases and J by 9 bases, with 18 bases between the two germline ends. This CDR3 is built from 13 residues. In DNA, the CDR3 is TGTGCCAGCAGCGGAAAGGACTATTCAAGGCAGTACTTC. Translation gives CASSGKDYSRQYF.

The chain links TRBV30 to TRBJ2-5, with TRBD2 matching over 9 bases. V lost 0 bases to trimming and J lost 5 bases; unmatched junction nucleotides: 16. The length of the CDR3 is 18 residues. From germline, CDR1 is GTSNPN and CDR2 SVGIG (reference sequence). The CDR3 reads CAWSVRLAGAGRWETQYF. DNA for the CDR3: TGTGCCTGGAGTGTGAGGTTAGCGGGAGCCGGGCGATGGGAGACCCAGTACTTC. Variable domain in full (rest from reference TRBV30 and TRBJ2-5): SQTIHQWPATLVQPVGSPLSLECTVEGTSNPNLYWYRQAAGRGLQLLFYSVGIGQISSEVPQNLSASRPQDRQFILSSKKLLLSDSGFYLCAWSVRLAGAGRWETQYFGPGTRLLVL.

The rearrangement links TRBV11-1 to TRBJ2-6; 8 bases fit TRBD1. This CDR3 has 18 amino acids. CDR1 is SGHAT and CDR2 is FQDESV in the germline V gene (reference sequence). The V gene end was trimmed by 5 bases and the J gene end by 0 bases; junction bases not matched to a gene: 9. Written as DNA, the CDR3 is TGTGCCAGCAGCCTTGGGACAGGATTCCTCTCTGGGGCCAACGTCCTGACTTTC. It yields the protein CASSLGTGFLSGANVLTF.

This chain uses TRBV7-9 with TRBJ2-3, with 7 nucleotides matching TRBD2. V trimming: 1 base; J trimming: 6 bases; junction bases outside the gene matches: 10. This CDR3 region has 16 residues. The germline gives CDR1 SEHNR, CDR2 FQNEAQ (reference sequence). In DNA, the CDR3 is TGTGCCAGCAGCTTAGAAGAGGGAGGGCCGTTCGATACGCAGTATTTT. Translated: CASSLEEGGPFDTQYF.

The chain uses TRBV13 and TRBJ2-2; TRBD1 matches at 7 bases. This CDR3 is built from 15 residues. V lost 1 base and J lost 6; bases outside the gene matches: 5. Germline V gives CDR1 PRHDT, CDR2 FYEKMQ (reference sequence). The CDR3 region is CASSLAGQGAGELFF. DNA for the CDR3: TGTGCCAGCAGCTTAGCAGGGCAGGGGGCCGGGGAGCTGTTTTTT.

CDR3 protein: CASSQGVDGYTF. The DNA for the CDR3 is TGTGCCAGCAGCCAGGGGGTGGATGGCTACACCTTC. The chain joins TRBV7-9 to TRBJ1-2; 7 nucleotides align to TRBD1. V lost 5 bases, J lost 6 bases, and 3 bases stayed unmatched. The CDR3 length is 12 residues. Germline lookup yields CDR1 SEHNR and CDR2 FQNEAQ (reference sequence). Together with reference TRBV7-9 and TRBJ1-2, the CDR3 gives the full variable domain: DTGVSQNPRHKITKRGQNVTFRCDPISEHNRLYWYRQTLGQGPEFLTYFQNEAQLEKSRLLSDRFSAERPKGSFSTLEIQRTEQGDSAMYLCASSQGVDGYTFGSGTRLTVV.

The CDR3 reads CASSLISTGAYEQYF. CDR3 bases: TGTGCCAGCAGCCTAATCTCGACGGGGGCCTACGAGCAGTACTTC. The chain combines TRBV7-9 with TRBJ2-7; D perhaps matches TRBD2 (6 bases). CDR1 is SEHNR, CDR2 FQNEAQ, per germline (reference sequence). The CDR3 has 15 residues. Trimming removed 5 bases at V and 2 bases at J, with 16 bases between.

This CDR3 reads CASSSPDRSWSDYTF. The CDR3 bases are TGTGCCAGCAGCTCTCCTGACAGGAGTTGGTCTGACTACACCTTC. The chain combines TRBV5-6 with TRBJ1-2; the D gene is possibly TRBD1 (6 bases). The CDR3 covers 15 residues. Trimming took off 3 bases at V and 10 bases at J, with 22 bases between the two ends. Germline assignment: CDR1 SGHDT and CDR2 YYEEEE.